This TCR beta chain originates from a study of T-cell memory formation after mild COVID-19. Overall study: TCR clusters mostly belonged to single donors. Findings and caveats of the study: Some responding clones appeared in pre-infection memory, suggesting cross-reactive memory joined. Day 15 to 85 contracting clones showed balanced CD4/CD8; day 15 to 37 expanders favored CD4+.

TCRalpha and TCRbeta libraries used 5'RACE with constant-segment primers and UMIs. Each CDR3 protein is one row after TCRdb ran MiXCR on the 5' RACE reads. This table has roughly 600,000 distinct CDR3 sequences, over 15% appearing once. Germline assignment: CDR1 LNHDA and CDR2 SQIVND (reference sequence). CDR3 length equals 13 residues. V dropped 2 bases and J dropped 4 bases, with 8 bases sitting between them. Concerning this clonotype itself: The antigen remains undetermined.

Sequenced sample: PBMCs or a T cell subset sorted from them (not recorded which). The chain carries TRBV19 and TRBJ2-5, with D possibly being TRBD1 (6 bases). The TCR was taken from an adult woman who had mild COVID-19 (a few samples of this study predate the infection). Cell type and time point are not known. The CDR3 spells CASSIQGGETQYF. CDR3 DNA: TGTGCCAGTAGTATACAAGGGGGAGAGACCCAGTACTTC.